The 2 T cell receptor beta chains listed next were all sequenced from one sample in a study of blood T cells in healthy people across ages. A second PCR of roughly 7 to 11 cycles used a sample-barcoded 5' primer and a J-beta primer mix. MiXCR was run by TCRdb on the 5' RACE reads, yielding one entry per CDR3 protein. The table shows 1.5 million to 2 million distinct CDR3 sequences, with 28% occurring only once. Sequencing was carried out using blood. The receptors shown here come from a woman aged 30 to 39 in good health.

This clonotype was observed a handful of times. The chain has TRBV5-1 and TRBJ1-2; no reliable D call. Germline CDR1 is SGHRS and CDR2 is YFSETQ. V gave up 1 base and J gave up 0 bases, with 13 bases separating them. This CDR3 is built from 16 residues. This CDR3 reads CASSLSMSNTNYGYTF. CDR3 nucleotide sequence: TGCGCCAGCAGCTTGAGTATGAGTAACACTAACTATGGCTACACCTTC.

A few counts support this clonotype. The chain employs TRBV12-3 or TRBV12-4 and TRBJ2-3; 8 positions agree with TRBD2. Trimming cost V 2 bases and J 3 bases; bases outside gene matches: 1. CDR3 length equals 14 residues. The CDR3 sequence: CASSLKRETDTQYF. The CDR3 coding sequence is TGTGCCAGCAGTTTAAAGCGGGAGACAGATACGCAGTATTTT.